The clone carrying this TCR beta chain was counted between two and nine times. Its antigen is unknown. Each CDR3 protein is one row after TCRdb ran MiXCR on the 5' RACE reads. Found here are 620,000 or so distinct CDR3 sequences, 17% of them singletons; the top ten hold around a sixth. The data are from a study of T cells after yellow fever vaccination. Study overall: With SMART-Seq v4 Ultra Low Input, the fractions containing low cell numbers were prepared.

Germline V CDR1 and CDR2: MNHEY, SVGAGI. The J segment lost 0 bases and the V segment lost 2 bases, leaving 5 bases of the junction unmatched. The length of the CDR3 is 16 residues. Study-wide findings and caveats: Booster sampling recovered most clones from primary vaccination (around 96% CD4, approximately 90% CD8).

This chain connects TRBV6-5 to TRBJ2-3, with 7 bases matching TRBD1. This clonotype was obtained from a man aged 18-30 years who received the YFV17D yellow fever vaccine. The sequencing used PBMCs, collected roughly 5 days after the first yellow fever vaccination. The CDR3 DNA reads TGTGCCAGCAGTTACGGGACAGAACAAAGCACAGATACGCAGTATTTT. Translated: CASSYGTEQSTDTQYF.